Below, one T cell receptor beta chain is given with its context. Its specificity is not known. This sample is drawn from a study of T cells in narcolepsy. About the study: Donors had narcolepsy type 1 or type 2, or were healthy controls.

The V gene's germline CDR1 is SNHLY and CDR2 FYNNEI. After removal of 6 bases from V and 5 bases from J, the junction contained 8 bases not matched to a gene. The CDR3 extends over 14 amino acids. General study findings and limits: Same-patient CSF and blood CD4+ T cell clonotypes included HCRT-specific and TRIB2-specific autoreactive ones. Autoreactive clonotypes reportedly recurred in blood of same and different patients, not controls. No autoreactive T cell clone sequences appeared in some memory CD4+ repertoires.

The table came from immunoSEQ multiplex PCR; TCRdb's copy has only in-frame clones and leaves some out. This sample yields around 30,000 clones, of which around 80% are seen a single time; around 1.3% belongs to the top ten. The receptor comes from a human donor with narcolepsy. Material for sequencing was CD45RA- memory CD4+ T cells from PBMCs. The chain uses TRBV2 and TRBJ2-5, with 8 bases lining up with TRBD2. CDR3 sequence reads: CASRDVRGGETQYF. The CDR3 bases are TGTGCCAGCAGAGATGTCCGCGGGGGGGAGACCCAGTACTTC.